This TCR beta chain was sequenced during a study of blood T cell repertoires in COVID-19. Study-level background: Material from acute and convalescent COVID-19 was sourced from the United States, Italy and Spain. The analysed material was cDNA or gDNA that came from T cells, B-cell-depleted T cells, or PBMCs.

The CDR3 is made up of 13 amino acids. The V gene lost 4 bases and the J gene lost 8 bases, with 15 bases spanning the gap. From germline, CDR1 is SGHNT and CDR2 YYREEE (reference sequence). In the study's own analysis: Researchers report that nucleated cell counts were estimated from reference gene primer amplification. Generated by immunoSEQ multiplex PCR, the TCRdb table keeps only in-frame clones and is missing some. The DNA gave D and trimming, while V, J and clone size come from that table. The sample lists some 21,000 clones, about three quarters occurring once. This chain connects TRBV5-4 to TRBJ1-2; a weak D match, TRBD1 (5 bases). Sequenced input: peripheral blood. The clonotype was recovered from a man aged 55 to 70 with active COVID-19. CDR3 loop: CASSRSGGTGYTF. The CDR3 region has the DNA TGTGCCAGCAGCCGATCGGGGGGTACAGGCTACACCTTC.